This passage covers 16 T cell receptor beta chains from one sample sequenced in a study of Ad26.COV2.S vaccination and SARS-CoV-2 variants. Only in-frame clones appear in the TCRdb table, and some are missing; sequencing was by immunoSEQ multiplex PCR. The sample carries some 250,000 clones, 70% to 90% recorded once. Treatment in this sample: roughly 18 received Ad26.COV2.S at low or high dose, single or two shots; 5 received placebo; per-sample allocation not given. Day 63 following the first vaccine or placebo injection was when the samples were taken. Sequencing used peripheral blood, obtained in a trial of Ad26.COV2.S vaccine versus placebo. These receptors all stem from a person aged 18-60 years who received the Ad26.COV2.S COVID-19 vaccine or a placebo.

The chain is built from TRBV4-1 and TRBJ2-2; D is possibly TRBD2 (6 bases). The V and J ends lost 4 bases and 2 bases respectively, with 11 bases between them. The length of the CDR3 is 15 residues. Germline V gives CDR1 MGHRA, CDR2 YSYEKL. Here the CDR3 DNA reads TGCGCCAGCAGCCGAGAAGCGGGCAACACCGGGGAGCTGTTTTTT. It translates to CASSREAGNTGELFF.

This chain connects TRBV11-3 to TRBJ2-7; D possibly matches TRBD1 or TRBD2 (5 bases each). The CDR3 length is 16 residues. From germline, CDR1 is SGHNT and CDR2 YENEEA. The V end lost 1 base, the J end lost 0 bases, and 13 bases lay between the germline ends. As DNA, the CDR3 is TGTGCCAGCAGCTTAGTAGTGGGACCGGGCTCCTACGAGCAGTACTTC. This codes for CASSLVVGPGSYEQYF.

The chain combines TRBV7-3 with TRBJ2-1; 9 bases are a match to TRBD1. With V trimmed by 3 bases and J by 6 bases, 6 bases remained unmatched. Germline-derived CDR1 and CDR2 are SGHTA and FQGTGA. The CDR3 runs 15 residues. The CDR3 coding sequence is TGTGCCAGCAGCTTCTCCGGGACAGGGTTCAATGAGCAGTTCTTC. The encoded protein is CASSFSGTGFNEQFF.

The chain combines TRBV7-2 with TRBJ2-7; the D gene could be TRBD1 or TRBD2 (5 bases each). The germline V gene encodes CDR1 SGHTA and CDR2 FQGNSA. This CDR3 is 13 amino acids long. V was trimmed by 5 bases and J by 6 bases, leaving 14 bases between them. CDR3 region: CASSHPGPREQYF. In nucleotides, the CDR3 is TGTGCCAGCAGCCATCCGGGACCCCGCGAGCAGTACTTC.

The chain uses TRBV11-2 and TRBJ1-1; D is unclear. The CDR3 consists of 17 residues. V was cut by 1 base and J by 0 bases, with 15 bases left in between. Per the germline V gene, CDR1 is SGHAT and CDR2 is FQNNGV. The CDR3 loop is CASSLGRWAQMNTEAFF. CDR3 nucleotides: TGTGCCAGCAGCTTAGGGCGGTGGGCACAAATGAACACTGAAGCTTTCTTT.

Details on this clone: This sample also contains other DNA sequences that code for the same CDR3. This chain links TRBV28 with TRBJ2-7; D gene uncertain. The CDR3 consists of 11 residues. V lost 3 bases and J 4 bases, leaving 4 bases between the germline ends. Germline CDR1 reads MDHEN; CDR2 reads SYDVKM. The CDR3 nucleotides are TGTGCCAGCAGTTTGACATACGAGCAGTACTTC. Translated, it gives CASSLTYEQYF.

The chain couples TRBV5-1 to TRBJ2-7, with 8 bases lining up with TRBD1. CDR1 SGHRS and CDR2 YFSETQ come from the germline V gene. The CDR3 consists of 15 residues. V was clipped by 0 bases and J by 0 bases; unmatched bases: 2. The CDR3 here is CASSLVRGLSYEQYF. CDR3 sequence (DNA): TGCGCCAGCAGCTTGGTCAGGGGGCTCTCCTACGAGCAGTACTTC.

The chain combines TRBV7-8 with TRBJ2-3; D gene uncertain. CDR3 size: 12 residues. Looked up from germline, CDR1 is SGHVS and CDR2 is FQNEAQ. V lost 3 bases to trimming and J lost 8 bases, with 9 bases between them. The CDR3 loop reads CASSLVLGTQYF. CDR3 sequence (DNA): TGTGCCAGCAGCTTGGTTCTGGGTACGCAGTATTTT.

The chain employs TRBV28 and TRBJ1-4; 11 positions agree with TRBD1. V gave up 6 bases and J gave up 0 bases; unmatched junction bases: 9. This CDR3 has 18 residues. Germline CDR1 is MDHEN and CDR2 is SYDVKM. The CDR3 DNA reads as TGTGCCAGCAGCCCCGCCGGGACAGGGGGTGCAACTAATGAAAAACTGTTTTTT. This codes for CASSPAGTGGATNEKLFF. Based on the CDR3 plus reference TRBV28 and TRBJ1-4, the full variable domain is DVKVTQSSRYLVKRTGEKVFLECVQDMDHENMFWYRQDPGLGLRLIYFSYDVKMKEKGDIPEGYSVSREKKERFSLILESASTNQTSMYLCASSPAGTGGATNEKLFFGSGTQLSVL.

The genes are TRBV11-2 and TRBJ2-7; D is unclear. The length of the CDR3 is 15 residues. With 4 bases removed from V and 2 bases from J, the gap between germline ends came to 15 bases. The germline gives CDR1 SGHAT, CDR2 FQNNGV. The CDR3 DNA reads TGTGCCAGCAGCTCGCAAATTGGACGGACCTACGAGCAGTACTTC. Translated: CASSSQIGRTYEQYF.

This chain uses TRBV7-3 with TRBJ2-2, with 7 bases matching TRBD1. Germline CDR1 is SGHTA and CDR2 is FQGTGA. Unmatched junction bases numbered 5, after V lost 5 bases and J lost 5 bases. This CDR3 region has 14 residues. The CDR3 bases are TGTGCCAGCAGCATACAGGGGTTTACCGGGGAGCTGTTTTTT. Translation: CASSIQGFTGELFF.

The gene calls are TRBV21-1 and TRBJ1-1. TRBV21-1 is flagged as a pseudogene. This CDR3 contains 18 residues. The CDR3 loop reads CASSKVWGTERMNTEAFF. The CDR3 DNA is TGTGCCAGCAGCAAAGTTTGGGGGACGGAGAGAATGAACACTGAAGCTTTCTTT.

This clone was seen at least ten times. V usage is TRBV7-2 and J usage is TRBJ2-7; 9 bases fit TRBD1. This CDR3 has 16 amino acids. In germline, CDR1 is SGHTA, CDR2 FQGNSA. The V segment lost 1 base and the J segment 5 bases; nucleotides outside the gene matches: 9. In nucleotides, the CDR3 is TGTGCCAGCAGCTTAGAGAGGCGGACAGGGGCCGACGAGCAGTACTTC. It translates to CASSLERRTGADEQYF.

This chain links TRBV28 with TRBJ2-3, with 7 bases matching TRBD2. From germline, CDR1 is MDHEN and CDR2 SYDVKM. The CDR3 is made up of 12 amino acids. V lost 10 bases and J lost 4; bases outside the gene matches: 5. The CDR3 DNA sequence: TGTGCCACCCGACTAGCTTCAGATACGCAGTATTTT. Translated: CATRLASDTQYF.

This clone was seen just once. The chain couples TRBV6-2 or TRBV6-3 to TRBJ2-5; 9 bases agree with TRBD1. Germline lookup yields CDR1 MNHEY and CDR2 SVGEGT. The J segment lost 6 bases and the V segment lost 5 bases, leaving 13 bases of the junction unmatched. This CDR3 region has 16 residues. In nucleotides, the CDR3 is TGTGCCAGCAGTCCCGGGACAGGGAGAGGAATGCAGACCCAGTACTTC. It specifies CASSPGTGRGMQTQYF.

The chain uses TRBV15 and TRBJ2-5, with D maybe TRBD2 (5 bases). CDR1 LNHNV and CDR2 YYDKDF come from the germline V gene (reference sequence). Trimming pared 5 bases from V and 5 bases from J, leaving 18 bases between. This CDR3 is 15 amino acids long. CDR3 sequence reads: CATSGPTRVGETQYF. The CDR3 DNA is TGTGCCACCAGCGGACCGACGAGGGTCGGTGAGACCCAGTACTTC.